One and the same sample provided the 7 T cell receptor beta chains below, sequenced in a study of brain T cells in children with intractable seizures. TCRdb's copy holds only in-frame clones and misses some; the assay was immunoSEQ multiplex PCR. The table shows about 340,000 clones, with about 93% occurring only once. Time point of the sample: blood from clinic visit 5 months post-surgery; TSC patient then seizure free. The sequencing here drew on peripheral blood, taken 4 to 5 months after surgery. All receptors derive from a boy under three years old with tuberous sclerosis and intractable seizures.

J is TRBJ2-7 and V is TRBV11-2; 8 nucleotides align to TRBD1. In germline, CDR1 is SGHAT, CDR2 FQNNGV. V was clipped by 2 bases and J by 2 bases; unmatched bases: 5. CDR3 length equals 15 residues. CDR3 in amino acids: CASSLPGQETYEQYF. Here the CDR3 DNA reads TGTGCCAGCAGCTTACCGGGACAGGAGACCTACGAGCAGTACTTC.

This chain links TRBV19 with TRBJ1-3; 7 bases agree with TRBD1. From germline, CDR1 is LNHDA and CDR2 SQIVND (reference sequence). V dropped 6 bases and J dropped 0; count of bases not matched to a gene: 11. CDR3 size: 17 residues. CDR3 sequence: CASSDLGQPLSGNTIYF. The CDR3 DNA reads as TGTGCCAGTAGCGATTTGGGACAGCCTCTCTCTGGAAACACCATATATTTT.

The chain is built from TRBV5-6 and TRBJ2-5; 7 bases fit TRBD2. Per the germline V gene, CDR1 is SGHDT and CDR2 is YYEEEE. This CDR3 has 12 residues. V lost 3 bases and J lost 6; bases outside the gene matches: 2. CDR3 region: CASSSGLQTQYF. As DNA, the CDR3 is TGTGCCAGCAGCTCGGGACTACAGACCCAGTACTTC.

The chain has TRBV13 and TRBJ1-1; no clear D gene. This CDR3 is 15 amino acids long. Trimming cost V 2 bases and J 4 bases, with 14 bases left between them. Germline-derived CDR1 and CDR2 are PRHDT and FYEKMQ (reference sequence). Written as DNA, the CDR3 is TGTGCCAGCAGCTTATCCCCCCCCGCGACCACTGAAGCTTTCTTT. It codes for CASSLSPPATTEAFF.

The rearrangement uses TRBV3-1 (or the pseudogene TRBV3-2) and TRBJ2-6; D remains unclear. The CDR3 has 16 amino acids. CDR1 LGHDT and CDR2 YNNKEL come from the germline V gene (reference sequence). V was cut by 2 bases and J by 1 base, with 9 bases left in between. CDR3 DNA: TGTGCCAGCAGCCAACTCACCCCATCTGGGGCCAACGTCCTGACTTTC. This codes for CASSQLTPSGANVLTF.

The chain has TRBV19 and TRBJ1-1; D may be TRBD1 (5 bases). V lost 7 bases to trimming and J lost 4 bases, with 16 bases between them. Germline assignment: CDR1 LNHDA and CDR2 SQIVND (reference sequence). This CDR3 is 14 amino acids long. CDR3 loop: CASTPLGTITEAFF. The CDR3 DNA reads TGTGCCAGTACCCCGTTGGGGACGATCACTGAAGCTTTCTTT.

The chain uses TRBV12-5 and TRBJ2-3; 16 bases fit TRBD2. Germline CDR1 and CDR2: LGHNT and FRNRAP. This CDR3 contains 23 residues. The V segment lost 0 bases and the J segment 2 bases; nucleotides outside the gene matches: 17. For the CDR3, the DNA is TGTGCTAGTGGTTTGGTAATCTCTTCGGGACTAGCGGGGGGGCCATTAAACACAGATACGCAGTATTTT. Its protein is CASGLVISSGLAGGPLNTDTQYF. Variable domain in full (rest from reference TRBV12-5 and TRBJ2-3): DARVTQTPRHKVTEMGQEVTMRCQPILGHNTVFWYRQTMMQGLELLAYFRNRAPLDDSGMPKDRFSAEMPDATLATLKIQPSEPRDSAVYFCASGLVISSGLAGGPLNTDTQYFGPGTRLTVL.